Listed here are 8 T cell receptor beta chains from one sample, sequenced in a study of T cell responses to AZD1222 COVID-19 vaccine (dated by TCRdb to about 2021). The time point label here, explained by the study, means: baseline before first vaccination. Libraries were built with the immunoSEQ multiplex PCR assay. As stored in TCRdb, this immuneACCESS dataset retains in-frame rearrangements with V and J assigned. A fraction of the clones does not appear; measured against another copy, unresolved V genes explain less than half of the discrepancy, and the remainder lacks a known reason. The sample contains 55,000 to 90,000 clones, roughly 82% of them found a single time. The top ten clonotypes cover over 5% of the sample. The sample was peripheral blood, taken on day 0 of AZD1222 vaccination. These receptor sequences come from an adult in good health.

The V and J genes are TRBV7-2 and TRBJ1-3; TRBD1 agrees at 8 bases. The V gene's germline CDR1 is SGHTA and CDR2 FQGNSA. J was trimmed by 2 bases and V by 3 bases; bases with no gene match: 9. The CDR3 covers 17 residues. The CDR3 coding sequence is TGTGCCAGCAGCTTCTCGTGGACAGGGAACACTGGAAACACCATATATTTT. It yields the protein CASSFSWTGNTGNTIYF.

V is TRBV9 and J is TRBJ2-7; TRBD2 aligns across 9 bases. This CDR3 has 16 amino acids. The germline gives CDR1 SGDLS, CDR2 YYNGEE. With 0 bases clipped from V and 3 bases from J, the junction kept 7 bases outside the gene matches. This chain's CDR3 is CASSVDPSGVLYEQYF. For the CDR3, the DNA is TGTGCCAGCAGCGTAGATCCTAGCGGGGTGCTCTACGAGCAGTACTTC.

The rearrangement uses TRBV5-6 and TRBJ1-5; possible D gene TRBD1, 6 bases. CDR1 is SGHDT, CDR2 YYEEEE, per germline. This CDR3 has 16 amino acids. The V gene lost 1 base and the J gene lost 1 base, with 12 bases spanning the gap. The CDR3: CASSLFGGASNQPQHF. The CDR3 DNA reads TGTGCCAGCAGCTTGTTTGGGGGGGCGAGCAATCAGCCCCAGCATTTT.

This chain connects TRBV11-2 to TRBJ2-7; 8 bases map to TRBD2. The CDR3 runs to 16 residues. Germline-derived CDR1 and CDR2 are SGHAT and FQNNGV. V lost 1 base and J lost 3; bases outside the gene matches: 8. CDR3 sequence reads: CASSLAGGRRFYEQYF. CDR3 DNA: TGTGCCAGCAGCTTAGCGGGGGGGAGGAGGTTCTACGAGCAGTACTTC.

The rearrangement uses TRBV7-6 and TRBJ2-7; 7 bases fit TRBD1. The germline gives CDR1 SGHVS, CDR2 FNYEAQ. CDR3 length: 15 amino acids. J was trimmed by 0 bases and V by 5 bases; bases with no gene match: 7. The CDR3 DNA reads TGTGCCAGCAGCCAACTACAGGGGAGCTCCTACGAGCAGTACTTC. Protein: CASSQLQGSSYEQYF.

This clone was picked up a small number of times. The chain uses TRBV18 and TRBJ1-6, with no clear D. The CDR3 is made up of 14 amino acids. The germline V and J ends were trimmed by 5 bases and 4 bases, with 9 bases remaining between them. In germline, CDR1 is KGHSH, CDR2 LQKENI. In DNA, the CDR3 is TGTGCCAGCTCAATACAAAAATATAATTCACCCCTCCACTTT. Amino acids: CASSIQKYNSPLHF.

The chain is built from TRBV5-1 and TRBJ2-3; 10 bases fit TRBD2. The J segment lost 1 base and the V segment lost 0 bases, leaving 2 bases of the junction unmatched. The CDR3 is 16 amino acids. From germline, CDR1 is SGHRS and CDR2 YFSETQ. CDR3 coding DNA: TGCGCCAGCAGCTTGGCCGGGACTAGCGGCACAGATACGCAGTATTTT. Amino acid sequence: CASSLAGTSGTDTQYF.

The V call is TRBV29-1, the J call TRBJ2-1; no firm D call. Germline-derived CDR1 and CDR2 are SQVTM and ANQGSEA. The CDR3 runs to 11 residues. V lost 0 bases to trimming and J lost 9 bases, with 6 bases between them. CDR3 bases: TGCAGCGTTGAAGAAGGGTTTGAGCAGTTCTTC. As protein: CSVEEGFEQFF.